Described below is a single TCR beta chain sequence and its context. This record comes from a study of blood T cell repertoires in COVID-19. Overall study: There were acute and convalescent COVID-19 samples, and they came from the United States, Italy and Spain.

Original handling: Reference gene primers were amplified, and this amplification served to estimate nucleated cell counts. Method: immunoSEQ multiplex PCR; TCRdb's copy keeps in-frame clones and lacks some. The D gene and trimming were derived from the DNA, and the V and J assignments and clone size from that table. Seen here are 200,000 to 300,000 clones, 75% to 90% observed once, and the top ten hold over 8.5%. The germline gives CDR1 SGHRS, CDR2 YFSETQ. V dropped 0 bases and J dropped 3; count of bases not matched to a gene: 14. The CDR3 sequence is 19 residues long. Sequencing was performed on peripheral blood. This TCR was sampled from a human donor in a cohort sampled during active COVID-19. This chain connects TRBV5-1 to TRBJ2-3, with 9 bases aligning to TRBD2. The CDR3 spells CASSLAGMAGGPRTDTQYF. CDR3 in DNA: TGCGCCAGCAGCTTGGCCGGAATGGCGGGGGGGCCGAGGACAGATACGCAGTATTTT.